The clone carrying this T cell receptor beta chain was counted once. Per the study methods: From reference gene primer amplification, estimates of nucleated cell counts were derived. Libraries were prepared by immunoSEQ multiplex PCR; TCRdb keeps only in-frame clonotypes and omits some of them. That table gives V, J and clone size, and the DNA gave D and trimming. The sample has about 320,000 clones; around nine tenths are singletons. Individuals drawn from 24 US areas were roughly 18 to 95 years old. Within the 2 weeks before study entry, each person in the exposed group met a COVID-19 case. The germline V gene has CDR1 SGHDN and CDR2 FVKESK. With 2 bases removed from V and 15 bases from J, the gap between germline ends came to 17 bases. The CDR3 runs to 13 residues. These data originate in a study of blood T cell repertoires in COVID-19. At the level of the study: Specimens from acute and convalescent COVID-19 originated in the United States, Italy and Spain.

This rearrangement joins TRBV14 to TRBJ1-3, with D perhaps matching TRBD1 (5 bases). The material sequenced was PBMCs or T cells enriched from blood (not recorded which). This clonotype was sampled from a woman in her twenties or thirties who had been exposed to COVID-19. CDR3 bases: TGTGCCAGCAGCCAATCGAGGACACCCTTCAAATATTTT. Its translation is CASSQSRTPFKYF.